This T cell receptor (beta chain) was recovered during a study of blood T cell repertoires in COVID-19. Looking at the study overall: Both acute and convalescent COVID-19 samples were obtained from the United States, Italy and Spain.

Libraries were prepared by immunoSEQ multiplex PCR; TCRdb keeps only in-frame clonotypes and omits some of them. The sample has over 200,000 clones, 85% to 90% seen once. Germline loops: CDR1 MNHNS, CDR2 SASEGT. The CDR3 is made up of 14 amino acids. Trimming took off 0 bases at V and 5 bases at J, with 7 bases between the two ends. Two consecutive negative NP/OP PCR tests, clearance, or resolved symptoms defined Cohort 3 recovery. Specimen: PBMCs or T cells enriched from blood (not recorded which). This receptor was taken from a man between 18 and 29 years old who had recovered from COVID-19. The chain couples TRBV6-1 to TRBJ2-2; D may be TRBD2 (6 bases). CDR3 in DNA: TGTGCCAGCAGTGAAGCGGGGGGTACCGGGGAGCTGTTTTTT. This encodes CASSEAGGTGELFF.